These 26 T cell receptor beta chains were sequenced from one sample in a study of neurological immune-mediated disorders. Time point indicated: longitudinal time-point 1 (baseline). Via MiXCR, TCRdb re-called the 5' RACE reads, giving one row per CDR3 protein. This sample carries some 71,000 distinct CDR3 sequences, about 10% of them seen once, and the ten largest clones take 9.6%. Sequenced: PBMCs. The receptors derive from a man aged 25-45 years in good health.

In its sample, this clonotype was seen many times. The chain joins TRBV20-1 to TRBJ2-7; D unresolved. CDR1 DFQATT and CDR2 SNEGSKA come from the germline V gene (reference sequence). The V end lost 5 bases, the J end lost 2 bases, and 10 bases lay between the germline ends. CDR3 size: 12 residues. The CDR3 protein is CSAVRATYEQYF. In nucleotides, the CDR3 is TGCAGTGCTGTCCGGGCGACCTACGAGCAGTACTTC.

This clonotype was seen ten or more times. The genes are TRBV29-1 and TRBJ1-5; D gene unclear. From germline, CDR1 is SQVTM and CDR2 ANQGSEA. The V and J ends lost 5 bases and 5 bases respectively, with 16 bases between them. The CDR3 extends over 14 amino acids. The CDR3 here is CSVSPPGGDQPQHF. In DNA form, the CDR3 reads TGCAGCGTTTCCCCGCCAGGCGGGGATCAGCCCCAGCATTTT.

This clonotype was seen many times. This chain uses TRBV20-1 with TRBJ1-2; D not resolved. Germline CDR1 is DFQATT and CDR2 is SNEGSKA (reference sequence). The CDR3 has 13 residues. V was cut by 7 bases and J by 2 bases, with 14 bases left in between. CDR3 DNA sequence: TGCAGTGGTAGCGGACCTGCAAACTATGGCTACACCTTC. It codes for CSGSGPANYGYTF.

This clonotype was counted at least ten times. V is TRBV12-3 or TRBV12-4 and J is TRBJ2-2; 8 bases match TRBD2. After removal of 5 bases from V and 1 base from J, the junction contained 6 bases not matched to a gene. The CDR3 has 16 residues. The chain's CDR3 is CASSMREALNTGELFF. CDR3 DNA: TGTGCCAGCAGTATGCGGGAGGCCCTGAACACCGGGGAGCTGTTTTTT.

At least ten counts were recorded for this clonotype. This chain connects TRBV18 to TRBJ1-2, with D possibly matching TRBD1 (5 bases). Germline V gives CDR1 KGHSH, CDR2 LQKENI. The CDR3 has 13 residues. Trimming took off 4 bases at V and 4 bases at J, with 10 bases between the two ends. The CDR3: CASSQQEIYGYTF. The DNA for the CDR3 is TGTGCCAGCTCACAACAGGAGATCTATGGCTACACCTTC.

This clonotype was seen many times. The chain carries TRBV4-1 and TRBJ2-1; no clear D gene. Trimming stripped 1 base from V and 10 bases from J, with 5 bases between. Germline values: CDR1 MGHRA, CDR2 YSYEKL. The CDR3 extends over 11 amino acids. The CDR3 DNA reads as TGCGCCAGCAGCCAAGGAACAGAGCAGTTCTTC. Translated, it gives CASSQGTEQFF.

This clonotype was counted many times. This chain uses TRBV5-1 with TRBJ1-4; no clear D. Germline V lookup: CDR1 SGHRS, CDR2 YFSETQ. The CDR3 has 13 residues. The V end lost 3 bases, the J end lost 0 bases, and 3 bases lay between the germline ends. CDR3 DNA sequence: TGCGCCAGCAGCTCAGCAACTAATGAAAAACTGTTTTTT. Protein product: CASSSATNEKLFF.

The table lists this clonotype with many counts. The CDR3 is CASSLGRTGELFF. The CDR3 nucleotides read TGTGCCAGCAGCCTCGGGAGAACCGGGGAGCTGTTTTTT. The chain carries TRBV6-2 or TRBV6-3 and TRBJ2-2, with TRBD2 as a possible D gene (6 bases). Trimming took off 6 bases at V and 5 bases at J, with 10 bases between the two ends. There are 13 residues in the CDR3. Germline V gene lookup returns CDR1 MNHEY and CDR2 SVGEGT.

This clonotype was picked up many times. The chain is built from TRBV20-1 and TRBJ1-5, with 7 nucleotides matching TRBD1. This CDR3 is built from 13 residues. Germline assignment: CDR1 DFQATT and CDR2 SNEGSKA (reference sequence). The V and J ends lost 5 bases and 5 bases, in that order; junction bases with no gene match: 6. The CDR3 DNA follows: TGCAGTGCTCACAGACAGGGCGATCAGCCCCAGCATTTT. Its translation is CSAHRQGDQPQHF.

This clonotype was recorded many times. The CDR3: CASPRWDRRYTGELFF. CDR3 DNA sequence: TGTGCCAGTCCGAGGTGGGACAGGCGATACACCGGGGAGCTGTTTTTT. The chain uses TRBV27 and TRBJ2-2, with 8 bases matching TRBD1. Germline CDR1 is MNHEY and CDR2 is SMNVEV (reference sequence). Trimming at V came to 9 bases and at J to 3 bases, leaving 12 bases not matched to a gene. There are 16 residues in the CDR3.

V usage is TRBV28 and J usage is TRBJ1-1; the D is unclear. The V gene lost 5 bases and the J gene lost 1 base, with 5 bases spanning the gap. The CDR3 covers 12 residues. Per the germline V gene, CDR1 is MDHEN and CDR2 is SYDVKM. CDR3 in amino acids: CASSPQNTEAFF. As DNA, the CDR3 is TGTGCCAGCAGTCCACAGAACACTGAAGCTTTCTTT.

This clonotype was picked up many times. The CDR3 sequence: CAISEGTSGNTGELFF. The CDR3 DNA reads TGTGCCATCAGTGAGGGGACTAGCGGGAACACCGGGGAGCTGTTTTTT. V is TRBV10-3 and J is TRBJ2-2; 11 bases line up with TRBD2. Germline V gene sequence: CDR1 ENHRY, CDR2 SYGVKD. V was pared by 2 bases and J by 1 base, with 0 bases of the junction left unmatched. CDR3 size: 16 residues.

At least ten counts were recorded for this clonotype. The V and J genes are TRBV12-3 or TRBV12-4 and TRBJ2-3, with 7 positions matching TRBD1. CDR3 length equals 16 residues. V was pared by 3 bases and J by 1 base, with 7 bases of the junction left unmatched. CDR3 protein: CASSLMRQGGTDTQYF. The CDR3 region has the DNA TGTGCCAGCAGTTTGATGCGCCAGGGGGGCACAGATACGCAGTATTTT.

This clonotype was observed at least ten times. The chain uses TRBV5-1 and TRBJ2-5; possible D gene TRBD1, 6 bases. The CDR3 runs 14 residues. V lost 0 bases and J lost 5, with 11 bases in between. Germline CDR1 and CDR2: SGHRS and YFSETQ. Written as DNA, the CDR3 is TGCGCCAGCAGCTTGGCGCCAGGGGCGGAGACCCAGTACTTC. It encodes CASSLAPGAETQYF.

This clonotype was counted many times. The chain has TRBV3-1 and TRBJ2-7; possible D gene TRBD1, 6 bases. The CDR3 length is 18 residues. Germline loops: CDR1 LGHDT, CDR2 YNNKEL (reference sequence). The V end was cut by 0 bases, the J end by 4 bases, with 22 bases between. CDR3 sequence (DNA): TGTGCCAGCAGCCAAGAGGGTGCACAGGGTAAGATTGGTTACGAGCAGTACTTC. It translates to CASSQEGAQGKIGYEQYF.

There are many counts of this clonotype. The rearrangement links TRBV14 to TRBJ2-7; D gene unclear. The ends were cut back, 1 base at V and 5 bases at J, with 9 bases in the middle. The CDR3 runs to 13 residues. The V gene's germline CDR1 is SGHDN and CDR2 FVKESK. In DNA form, the CDR3 reads TGTGCCAGCAGCCAAGCTCGACGAGACGAGCAGTACTTC. As protein: CASSQARRDEQYF. Looking up the rest from reference TRBV14 and TRBJ2-7 gives the full variable domain: EAGVTQFPSHSVIEKGQTVTLRCDPISGHDNLYWYRRVMGKEIKFLLHFVKESKQDESGMPNNRFLAERTGGTYSTLKVQPAELEDSGVYFCASSQARRDEQYFGPGTRLTVT.

V and J are TRBV19 and TRBJ1-1, with no clear D. Trimming took 5 bases from V and 0 from J, leaving 7 bases between them. The CDR3 extends over 13 amino acids. Germline V gene data show CDR1 as LNHDA and CDR2 as SQIVND (reference sequence). The CDR3 loop is CASSEPMNTEAFF. CDR3 nucleotides: TGTGCCAGTAGTGAACCGATGAACACTGAAGCTTTCTTT.

This clonotype came up many times. This CDR3 reads CAISDGGREAYEQYF. The CDR3 DNA reads TGTGCCATCAGTGATGGGGGGAGAGAGGCCTACGAGCAGTACTTC. The chain joins TRBV10-3 to TRBJ2-7; possible D gene TRBD2, 6 bases. Trimming shortened V by 3 bases and J by 2 bases, and 14 bases separated the two germline ends. This CDR3 is 15 amino acids long. CDR1 and CDR2 (germline): ENHRY, SYGVKD.

This clonotype was detected ten times or more. The chain employs TRBV9 and TRBJ2-1; 14 bases match TRBD2. Looked up from germline, CDR1 is SGDLS and CDR2 is YYNGEE. The CDR3 contains 16 residues. After removal of 4 bases from V and 7 bases from J, the junction contained 7 bases not matched to a gene. CDR3 in amino acids: CASSPGLAGDWNEQFF. CDR3 DNA: TGTGCCAGCAGCCCGGGACTAGCGGGAGATTGGAATGAGCAGTTCTTC.

This clonotype was recorded a few times. CDR3 sequence (DNA): TGCGCCAGCAGCTTGGCGCCTAGCGCCTCCTACAATGAGCAGTTCTTC. Protein product: CASSLAPSASYNEQFF. The V gene is TRBV5-1, the J gene TRBJ2-1; tentative D call: TRBD2 (6 bases). The CDR3 contains 16 residues. Trimming left V 0 bases short and J 0 bases short, with 10 bases between. In germline, CDR1 is SGHRS, CDR2 YFSETQ. Full variable domain (remainder filled in from reference TRBV5-1 and TRBJ2-1): KAGVTQTPRYLIKTRGQQVTLSCSPISGHRSVSWYQQTPGQGLQFLFEYFSETQRNKGNFPGRFSGRQFSNSRSEMNVSTLELGDSALYLCASSLAPSASYNEQFFGPGTRLTVL.

This clonotype was seen at least ten times. The chain recombines TRBV7-6 with TRBJ1-3; no clear D. The CDR3 has 15 amino acids. Germline V CDR1 and CDR2: SGHVS, FNYEAQ. V was shortened by 1 base and J by 8 bases, with 15 bases between the two germline ends. The CDR3 loop reads CASSLVAWEEDTIYF. The CDR3 DNA reads as TGTGCCAGCAGCTTAGTAGCCTGGGAGGAGGACACCATATATTTT.

This clonotype was seen at least ten times. The chain couples TRBV3-1 to TRBJ2-5, with TRBD2 matching 16 bases. The CDR3 spans 16 residues. Germline values: CDR1 LGHDT, CDR2 YNNKEL (reference sequence). Trimming at V came to 6 bases and at J to 5 bases, leaving 6 bases not matched to a gene. CDR3: CASRGLAGGPMETQYF. The CDR3 region has the DNA TGTGCCAGCAGGGGACTAGCGGGAGGGCCGATGGAGACCCAGTACTTC.

This clonotype was counted ten times or more. The V call is TRBV5-1, the J call TRBJ2-5; TRBD1 matches 10 bases. Looked up from germline, CDR1 is SGHRS and CDR2 is YFSETQ. V shed 4 bases and J 4 bases; nucleotides not matched to a gene: 10. The CDR3 is 16 residues long. CDR3 residues: CASSQTRQGAGETQYF. The CDR3 region has the DNA TGCGCCAGCAGCCAGACTAGACAGGGGGCAGGAGAGACCCAGTACTTC.

This clonotype was observed many times. V is TRBV10-3 and J is TRBJ2-1, with 13 bases fitting TRBD2. J gave up 2 bases and V 5 bases, and 15 bases lay outside the gene matches. This CDR3 is 20 amino acids long. The V gene's germline CDR1 is ENHRY and CDR2 SYGVKD. The CDR3 loop is CAISPGTGLAGVETYNEQFF. The CDR3 DNA follows: TGTGCCATCAGTCCGGGTACTGGACTAGCGGGAGTGGAAACCTACAATGAGCAGTTCTTC.

In this sample, this clonotype turned up many times. The chain combines TRBV20-1 with TRBJ2-2; tentatively, D is TRBD2 (6 bases). Germline V lookup: CDR1 DFQATT, CDR2 SNEGSKA (reference sequence). CDR3 length: 17 residues. V gave up 1 base and J gave up 7 bases, with 22 bases separating them. The CDR3, as DNA: TGCAGTGCTAGAGGATCTTCCGGGCGGGATGCCGGCGGGGAGCTGTTTTTT. This translates into CSARGSSGRDAGGELFF.

There are many counts of this clonotype. The chain joins TRBV29-1 to TRBJ1-2; D gene uncertain. Germline-derived CDR1 and CDR2 are SQVTM and ANQGSEA. The CDR3 runs 12 residues. V lost 4 bases, J lost 5 bases, and 11 bases lay in between. The CDR3 DNA follows: TGCAGCGTTGGGAAGGTAGTTTATGGCTACACCTTC. Translation: CSVGKVVYGYTF.